This T cell receptor (beta chain) came from a study of blood T cell repertoires in COVID-19. Turning to the study itself: Donors in the United States, Italy and Spain gave samples during acute or convalescent COVID-19. Sample material is recorded as cDNA or gDNA derived from T cells, B-cell-depleted T cells, or PBMCs.

How the authors handled the data: By means of reference gene primer amplification, nucleated cell counts were estimated. Some clones are missing from TCRdb's copy, which holds only in-frame ones; the method was immunoSEQ multiplex PCR. For V, J and clone size, that table is used; D and trimming come from the DNA. The sample consists of approximately 300,000 clones, around four fifths of them appearing once. Looked up from germline, CDR1 is LGHNA and CDR2 is YSLEER. Trimming removed 4 bases from V and 7 bases from J; junction bases left unmatched: 7. The CDR3 totals 15 residues. Sequenced: peripheral blood. This TCR was recovered from a woman aged 45 to 65 with acute or convalescent COVID-19. The chain is built from TRBV4-3 and TRBJ2-2, with 9 bases that match TRBD2. The CDR3 DNA is TGCGCCAGCAGCCTGCGGGAGGGTACAGGCGGGGAGCTGTTTTTT. It translates to CASSLREGTGGELFF.